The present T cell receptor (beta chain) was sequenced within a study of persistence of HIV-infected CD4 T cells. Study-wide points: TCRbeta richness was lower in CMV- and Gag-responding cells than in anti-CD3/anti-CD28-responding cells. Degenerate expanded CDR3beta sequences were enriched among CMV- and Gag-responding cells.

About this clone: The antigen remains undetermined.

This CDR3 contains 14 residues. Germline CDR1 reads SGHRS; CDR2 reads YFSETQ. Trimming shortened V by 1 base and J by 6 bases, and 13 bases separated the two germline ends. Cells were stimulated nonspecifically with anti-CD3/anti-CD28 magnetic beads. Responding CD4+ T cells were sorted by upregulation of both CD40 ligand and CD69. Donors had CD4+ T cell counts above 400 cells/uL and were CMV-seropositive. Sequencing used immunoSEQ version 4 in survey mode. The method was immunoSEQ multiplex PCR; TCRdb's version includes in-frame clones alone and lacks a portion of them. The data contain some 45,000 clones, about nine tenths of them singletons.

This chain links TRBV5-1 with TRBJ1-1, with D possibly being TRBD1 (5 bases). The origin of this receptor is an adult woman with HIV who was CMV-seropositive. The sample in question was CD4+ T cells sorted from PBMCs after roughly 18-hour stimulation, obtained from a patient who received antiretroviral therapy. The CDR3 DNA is TGCGCCAGCAGCTTGATGGGGGGAGACTCTGAAGCTTTCTTT. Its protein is CASSLMGGDSEAFF.